A single sample gave rise to the 19 T cell receptor beta chains below, sequenced in a study of cytomegalovirus exposure and HLA in healthy donors. Vbeta (60) and Jbeta (13) primers were used in the PCR. Sequenced by immunoSEQ multiplex PCR; TCRdb stores in-frame clones only, minus some. The sample lists some 190,000 clones, around four fifths occurring once. The sequenced material came from PBMCs. These receptors were taken from a man between 35 and 55 years old in good health and CMV-seropositive.

This rearrangement joins TRBV7-2 to TRBJ1-5, with 9 bases aligning to TRBD1. The V and J ends lost 3 bases and 2 bases, in that order; junction bases with no gene match: 2. This CDR3 contains 15 residues. Germline V CDR1 and CDR2: SGHTA, FQGNSA. DNA for the CDR3: TGTGCCAGCAGCTTTACAGGGGGCGGCAATCAGCCCCAGCATTTT. Translating gives CASSFTGGGNQPQHF.

The chain uses TRBV6-6 and TRBJ2-1; D is perhaps TRBD2 (5 bases). From germline, CDR1 is MNHNY and CDR2 SVGAGI (reference sequence). The CDR3 loop spans 15 amino acids. Trimming removed 4 bases from V and 3 bases from J, with 13 bases in between. Here the CDR3 reads CASSLASSFYNEQFF. The CDR3 region has the DNA TGTGCCAGCAGTTTGGCTAGCTCTTTCTACAATGAGCAGTTCTTC.

This clone was found once. The CDR3 coding sequence is TGTGCCAGCAGCCGTGAGGCGGGCGGCAATGAGCAGTTCTTC. As protein: CASSREAGGNEQFF. V usage is TRBV5-4 and J usage is TRBJ2-1; possibly TRBD2 for D (5 bases). V was trimmed by 4 bases and J by 6 bases, leaving 14 bases between them. This CDR3 has 14 amino acids. Germline V lookup: CDR1 SGHNT, CDR2 YYREEE (reference sequence).

This chain connects TRBV5-1 to TRBJ1-2; D ambiguous. V lost 0 bases, J lost 7 bases, and 7 bases lay in between. Germline V lookup: CDR1 SGHRS, CDR2 YFSETQ. There are 12 residues in the CDR3. The CDR3 here is CASSLGEIGYTF. In DNA form, the CDR3 reads TGCGCCAGCAGCTTGGGGGAGATTGGCTACACCTTC. The complete variable domain, with remaining parts taken from reference TRBV5-1 and TRBJ1-2, reads KAGVTQTPRYLIKTRGQQVTLSCSPISGHRSVSWYQQTPGQGLQFLFEYFSETQRNKGNFPGRFSGRQFSNSRSEMNVSTLELGDSALYLCASSLGEIGYTFGSGTRLTVV.

There are a few counts of this clone. This chain uses TRBV7-9 with TRBJ1-4, with 9 bases fitting TRBD1. This CDR3 is 14 amino acids long. Germline assignment: CDR1 SEHNR and CDR2 FQNEAQ (reference sequence). The ends lost 5 bases at V and 5 bases at J; junction bases unmatched: 3. The CDR3 DNA follows: TGTGCCAGCAGCGACGACAGGGGGAATGAAAAACTGTTTTTT. Its protein is CASSDDRGNEKLFF.

The chain carries TRBV7-6 and TRBJ2-1; 14 bases are a match to TRBD2. The CDR3 has 16 residues. The germline CDR1 and CDR2 sequences are SGHVS and FNYEAQ. The J segment lost 9 bases and the V segment lost 3 bases, leaving 7 bases of the junction unmatched. CDR3 in DNA: TGTGCCAGCAGCTTTAGGCCCGGACTAGCGGGAGGTGAGCAGTTCTTC. It codes for CASSFRPGLAGGEQFF.

The V call is TRBV7-2, the J call TRBJ1-2, with D maybe TRBD1 (5 bases). Trimming cost V 7 bases and J 2 bases, with 17 bases left between them. CDR1 and CDR2 from the germline V gene are SGHTA and FQGNSA. The CDR3 totals 15 residues. CDR3 bases: TGTGCCAGCACCCGCTCGAGTGACAGCAACTATGGCTACACCTTC. It specifies CASTRSSDSNYGYTF.

The CDR3 nucleotides read TGTGCCAGCAATCGCCACCCCGGGTACAATGAGCAGTTCTTC. This codes for CASNRHPGYNEQFF. V usage is TRBV28 and J usage is TRBJ2-1, with unresolved D. This CDR3 is built from 14 residues. Trimming cost V 7 bases and J 4 bases, with 14 bases left between them. From germline, CDR1 is MDHEN and CDR2 SYDVKM.

The rearrangement uses TRBV5-1 and TRBJ2-1, with D tentatively TRBD2 (6 bases). The germline gives CDR1 SGHRS, CDR2 YFSETQ. The CDR3 consists of 20 residues. V dropped 0 bases and J dropped 2 bases, with 24 bases sitting between them. The CDR3 loop reads CASSLVPTSLEQGPYNEQFF. The CDR3 DNA is TGCGCCAGCAGCTTGGTCCCCACTAGCCTTGAGCAGGGACCCTACAATGAGCAGTTCTTC.

The chain links TRBV27 to TRBJ2-1; 9 nucleotides match TRBD1. The V and J ends lost 7 bases and 7 bases, in that order; junction bases with no gene match: 11. CDR1 MNHEY and CDR2 SMNVEV come from the germline V gene (reference sequence). The CDR3 has 15 amino acids. CDR3: CASKDRGVPTNEQFF. CDR3 nucleotide sequence: TGTGCCAGCAAAGACAGGGGGGTCCCTACGAATGAGCAGTTCTTC.

For the CDR3, the DNA is TGCGCCAGCAGCCAAGAGGCTAGCGGGAGGGGGACCCAGTACTTC. Residues: CASSQEASGRGTQYF. The chain carries TRBV4-3 and TRBJ2-5; 12 bases align to TRBD2. The CDR3 contains 15 residues. In germline, CDR1 is LGHNA, CDR2 YSLEER. Unmatched junction bases numbered 3, after V lost 0 bases and J lost 7 bases.

The CDR3 DNA reads as TGTGCCAGCAGTTACGGGCTTGCCAGGAACACTGAAGCTTTCTTT. Its translation: CASSYGLARNTEAFF. The V gene is TRBV6-5, the J gene TRBJ1-1; D is unresolved. The V end lost 2 bases, the J end lost 1 base, and 11 bases lay between the germline ends. CDR1 and CDR2 (germline): MNHEY, SVGAGI. The CDR3 has 15 amino acids.

Comment on this clone: The junction shows a germline mismatch at one end, possibly a read error. Here the CDR3 DNA reads TGTTCCAGCAGCTTTCTAGCGGGAGAGGATACGCAGTATTTT. Residues: CSSSFLAGEDTQYF. The chain employs TRBV7-9 and TRBJ2-3, with 10 bases that match TRBD2. Germline assignment: CDR1 SEHNR and CDR2 FQNEAQ (reference sequence). CDR3 length: 14 amino acids. The entire variable domain, with the rest obtained from reference TRBV7-9 and TRBJ2-3, is as follows: DTGVSQNPRHKITKRGQNVTFRCDPISEHNRLYWYRQTLGQGPEFLTYFQNEAQLEKSRLLSDRFSAERPKGSFSTLEIQRTEQGDSAMYLCSSSFLAGEDTQYFGPGTRLTVL.

This chain joins TRBV5-5 and TRBJ2-2, with D maybe TRBD2 (6 bases). Germline V gives CDR1 SGHKS, CDR2 YYEKEE (reference sequence). The CDR3 has 16 amino acids. Trimming cost V 0 bases and J 7 bases, with 16 bases left between them. CDR3 in DNA: TGTGCCAGCAGCTTGGGGCAGGGCGGGATTGGCGGGGAGCTGTTTTTT. Its protein is CASSLGQGGIGGELFF.

This clone occurred a few times. The DNA of the CDR3 is TGCGCCAGCAGCTTGGCGACAGGGATCTCCTACGAGCAGTACTTC. It is translated as CASSLATGISYEQYF. The V gene is TRBV5-1, the J gene TRBJ2-7, with 7 bases that match TRBD1. Germline-derived CDR1 and CDR2 are SGHRS and YFSETQ. V was clipped by 0 bases and J by 0 bases; unmatched bases: 3. The CDR3 spans 15 residues.

As regards this clone: A read error may account for a junction end that differs from germline. The chain is built from TRBV7-7 and TRBJ2-7; D not certain. The CDR3 contains 13 residues. Per germline, CDR1 SSHAT and CDR2 FNYEAQ (reference sequence). The DNA of the CDR3 is TGTGCTAGCAGCTTTAACACCCTCGCCGAGCAGTACTTC. Translated: CASSFNTLAEQYF.

J is TRBJ2-7 and V is TRBV7-9; TRBD2 agrees at 7 bases. There are 15 residues in the CDR3. J gave up 3 bases and V 0 bases, and 5 bases lay outside the gene matches. The germline V gene has CDR1 SEHNR and CDR2 FQNEAQ (reference sequence). CDR3 region: CASSLAAGAVYEQYF. The CDR3 DNA reads TGTGCCAGCAGCTTAGCGGCGGGAGCAGTCTACGAGCAGTACTTC.

This clone was seen only once. The chain links TRBV7-9 to TRBJ1-1; no firm D call. V lost 1 base to trimming and J lost 10 bases, with 10 bases between them. Germline V lookup: CDR1 SEHNR, CDR2 FQNEAQ (reference sequence). The CDR3 contains 12 residues. The CDR3 here is CASSLVGRGAFF. The CDR3 DNA is TGTGCCAGCAGCTTAGTTGGGCGGGGAGCTTTCTTT.

V is TRBV7-3 and J is TRBJ2-2; D is unresolved. The CDR3 is made up of 13 amino acids. In germline, CDR1 is SGHTA, CDR2 FQGTGA. The germline V and J ends were trimmed by 4 bases and 3 bases, with 6 bases remaining between them. The CDR3 region has the DNA TGTGCCAGCAGCTCCTCCTACACCGGGGAGCTGTTTTTT. Translation: CASSSSYTGELFF. Variable domain in full (rest from reference TRBV7-3 and TRBJ2-2): GAGVSQTPSNKVTEKGKYVELRCDPISGHTALYWYRQSLGQGPEFLIYFQGTGAADDSGLPNDRFFAVRPEGSVSTLKIQRTERGDSAVYLCASSSSYTGELFFGEGSRLTVL.